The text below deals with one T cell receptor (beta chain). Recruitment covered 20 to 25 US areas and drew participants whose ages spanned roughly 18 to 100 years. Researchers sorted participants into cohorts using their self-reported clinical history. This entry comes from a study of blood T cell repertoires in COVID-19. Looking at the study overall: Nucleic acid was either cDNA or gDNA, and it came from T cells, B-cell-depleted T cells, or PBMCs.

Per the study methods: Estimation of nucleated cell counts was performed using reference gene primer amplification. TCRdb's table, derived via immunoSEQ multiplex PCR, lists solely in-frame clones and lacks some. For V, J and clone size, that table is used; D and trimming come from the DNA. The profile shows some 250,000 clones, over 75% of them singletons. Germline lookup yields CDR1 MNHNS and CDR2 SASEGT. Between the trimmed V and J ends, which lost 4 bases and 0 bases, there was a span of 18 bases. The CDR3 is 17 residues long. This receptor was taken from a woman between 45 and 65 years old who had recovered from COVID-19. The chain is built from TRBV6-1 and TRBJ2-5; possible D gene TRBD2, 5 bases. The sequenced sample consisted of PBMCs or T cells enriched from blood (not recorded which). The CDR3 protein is CASSGHFWEQNQETQYF. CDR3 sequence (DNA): TGTGCCAGCAGTGGCCACTTTTGGGAGCAGAACCAAGAGACCCAGTACTTC.